Below, 24 T cell receptor beta chains from the same sample are listed, as sequenced in a study of shared clonotypes between healthy human individuals. Assay used: immunoSEQ multiplex PCR; TCRdb lists only in-frame clones, some missing. The sample lists 800,000 or so clones, 96% seen once, with around 0.21% in the top ten. Terminally differentiated effector memory CD45RA+ cells were excluded from the naive CD8 cells, which were CD45RO-negative and positively selected for CCR7. Material for sequencing was naive CD8+ T cells sorted from blood. The source is a man aged 30 to 45 in good health.

The chain has TRBV15 and TRBJ1-1; D not certain. The CDR3 covers 15 residues. The germline V and J ends were trimmed by 8 bases and 5 bases, with 21 bases remaining between them. Germline V gene lookup returns CDR1 LNHNV and CDR2 YYDKDF (reference sequence). The CDR3 nucleotides are TGTGCCACCGGAAGAGACCCTTTGGGAAATACTGAAGCTTTCTTT. Protein sequence: CATGRDPLGNTEAFF.

The V call is TRBV4-1, the J call TRBJ2-1, with 8 bases matching TRBD2. The V segment lost 3 bases and the J segment 8 bases; nucleotides outside the gene matches: 12. This CDR3 contains 16 residues. Germline CDR1 MGHRA, CDR2 YSYEKL. The CDR3 loop is CASSQAIGTSGDEQFF. The CDR3 DNA sequence: TGCGCCAGCAGCCAGGCTATCGGGACTAGTGGTGATGAGCAGTTCTTC.

This chain uses TRBV19 with TRBJ2-1; D might be TRBD1 (5 bases). Looked up from germline, CDR1 is LNHDA and CDR2 is SQIVND (reference sequence). Trimming removed 4 bases from V and 7 bases from J, with 14 bases in between. This CDR3 comprises 14 residues. The CDR3 loop is CASSKGANENEQFF. CDR3 DNA: TGTGCCAGTAGTAAAGGGGCGAATGAAAATGAGCAGTTCTTC.

About this clone itself: The same CDR3 also results from other DNA sequences found in this sample. The gene calls are TRBV19 and TRBJ2-1; 8 bases agree with TRBD2. Per germline, CDR1 LNHDA and CDR2 SQIVND (reference sequence). The trim removed 6 bases at V and 4 bases at J, leaving 8 bases unmatched. The CDR3 consists of 15 residues. The CDR3 region is CASRTSGSSYNEQFF. The CDR3 DNA follows: TGTGCCAGTAGAACCAGCGGGAGTAGTTACAATGAGCAGTTCTTC.

The J gene is TRBJ2-5, the V gene TRBV9; D is uncertain. The CDR3 length is 18 residues. Looked up from germline, CDR1 is SGDLS and CDR2 is YYNGEE. Trimming left V 4 bases short and J 0 bases short, with 22 bases between. The CDR3 DNA follows: TGTGCCAGCAGCCTAGGGATGGGCAGTGGAGCCAACCAAGAGACCCAGTACTTC. This translates into CASSLGMGSGANQETQYF.

V gene TRBV2 combines with J gene TRBJ2-5, with a tentative D call TRBD1 (6 bases). V lost 5 bases to trimming and J lost 5 bases, with 21 bases between them. CDR1 SNHLY and CDR2 FYNNEI come from the germline V gene. The CDR3 is 16 residues long. The CDR3, as DNA: TGTGCCAGCAGTCTGGGGCATTACAGGGATGAGGAGACCCAGTACTTC. Translating it yields CASSLGHYRDEETQYF.

The rearrangement links TRBV4-1 to TRBJ2-2; D is uncertain. The V end was cut by 4 bases, the J end by 1 base, with 4 bases between. The length of the CDR3 is 13 residues. Germline CDR1 reads MGHRA; CDR2 reads YSYEKL. In DNA form, the CDR3 reads TGCGCCAGCAGCCCTGAGAACACCGGGGAGCTGTTTTTT. Translating gives CASSPENTGELFF.

This chain connects TRBV10-2 to TRBJ1-2; D is possibly TRBD1 (5 bases). The germline V and J ends were trimmed by 4 bases and 4 bases, with 13 bases remaining between them. This CDR3 spans 14 amino acids. From germline, CDR1 is WSHSY and CDR2 SAAADI. CDR3 protein: CASSAWGLIYGYTF. CDR3 nucleotide sequence: TGCGCCAGCAGTGCCTGGGGCCTCATCTATGGCTACACCTTC.

The V and J genes are TRBV7-2 and TRBJ2-5; tentatively, D is TRBD1 (7 bases). Germline CDR1 SGHTA, CDR2 FQGNSA. V was clipped by 5 bases and J by 5 bases, with 15 bases between them. This CDR3 region has 14 residues. The chain's CDR3 is CASSPQGGWETQYF. The CDR3 coding sequence is TGTGCCAGCAGCCCCCAGGGGGGATGGGAGACCCAGTACTTC.

The chain carries TRBV28 and TRBJ2-7; D may be TRBD2 (6 bases). V gave up 7 bases and J gave up 2 bases, with 12 bases separating them. Germline V gives CDR1 MDHEN, CDR2 SYDVKM. This CDR3 spans 13 amino acids. The CDR3 bases are TGTGCCAGCAAGGAGGGGCGGACCTACGAGCAGTACTTC. As protein: CASKEGRTYEQYF.

The V gene is TRBV27, the J gene TRBJ2-5, with D tentatively TRBD2 (7 bases). The CDR3 consists of 17 residues. V was pared by 1 base and J by 9 bases, with 24 bases between. CDR1 is MNHEY, CDR2 SMNVEV, per germline (reference sequence). Written as DNA, the CDR3 is TGTGCCAGCAGTTTATTGAGGGCGGGGGCTGCAAGAGACGCCCAGTACTTC. Its protein product is CASSLLRAGAARDAQYF.

The chain links TRBV5-6 to TRBJ2-7; possible D gene TRBD1, 6 bases. The ends were cut back, 6 bases at V and 3 bases at J, with 13 bases in the middle. Germline-derived CDR1 and CDR2 are SGHDT and YYEEEE. There are 13 residues in the CDR3. The CDR3 reads CASTTGTHYEQYF. The CDR3 region has the DNA TGTGCCAGCACGACCGGGACACACTACGAGCAGTACTTC.

This chain uses TRBV28 with TRBJ1-2; D not resolved. This CDR3 spans 14 amino acids. In germline, CDR1 is MDHEN, CDR2 SYDVKM. V was clipped by 6 bases and J by 10 bases, with 21 bases between them. CDR3 coding DNA: TGTGCCAGCAGACTACCGGATCCAGTCTACGTCTACACCTTC. Translation gives CASRLPDPVYVYTF.

J is TRBJ2-7 and V is TRBV13, with D possibly called TRBD1 or TRBD2 (5 bases each). Germline V gene lookup returns CDR1 PRHDT and CDR2 FYEKMQ (reference sequence). The CDR3 loop spans 14 amino acids. Trimming stripped 4 bases from V and 4 bases from J, with 14 bases between. The CDR3 DNA reads TGTGCCAGCAGCTCCGGGACGGTAAAATACGAGCAGTACTTC. This translates into CASSSGTVKYEQYF.

The chain combines TRBV27 with TRBJ1-2, with D possibly TRBD1 on 6 matching bases. The length of the CDR3 is 15 residues. The germline V and J ends were trimmed by 4 bases and 7 bases, with 19 bases remaining between them. From germline, CDR1 is MNHEY and CDR2 SMNVEV (reference sequence). CDR3 amino acids: CASSSAGRGNGGYTF. The CDR3 bases are TGTGCCAGCAGTTCGGCTGGAAGGGGGAACGGTGGCTACACCTTC.

The gene calls are TRBV7-6 and TRBJ2-5, with 11 bases aligning to TRBD2. The CDR3 loop spans 15 amino acids. Germline V gene lookup returns CDR1 SGHVS and CDR2 FNYEAQ. The trim removed 5 bases at V and 5 bases at J, leaving 7 bases unmatched. CDR3 loop: CASSLRLAGGETQYF. The CDR3 DNA is TGTGCCAGCAGCCTCCGTCTAGCGGGAGGTGAGACCCAGTACTTC.

The gene calls are TRBV9 and TRBJ2-7; TRBD2 agrees at 7 bases. Trimming removed 3 bases from V and 0 bases from J; junction bases left unmatched: 18. The CDR3 has 19 residues. Germline CDR1 and CDR2: SGDLS and YYNGEE. CDR3: CASSDPSGGSTGHSYEQYF. CDR3 coding DNA: TGTGCCAGCAGCGACCCTTCCGGGGGGTCAACGGGGCACTCCTACGAGCAGTACTTC.

J is TRBJ2-5 and V is TRBV7-9; D is perhaps TRBD1 or TRBD2 (5 bases each). V lost 4 bases and J lost 0, with 15 bases in between. This CDR3 region has 16 residues. Germline V gene data show CDR1 as SEHNR and CDR2 as FQNEAQ (reference sequence). Written as DNA, the CDR3 is TGTGCCAGCAGCTCCGTCCGGGACCACTACCAAGAGACCCAGTACTTC. This gives the protein CASSSVRDHYQETQYF.

The J gene is TRBJ2-2, the V gene TRBV6-1; no clear D. CDR1 and CDR2 from the germline V gene are MNHNS and SASEGT. Trimming pared 6 bases from V and 2 bases from J, leaving 10 bases between. The CDR3 has 14 residues. The CDR3 DNA sequence: TGTGCCAGCAGCCCTCGTGGCAACACCGGGGAGCTGTTTTTT. This translates into CASSPRGNTGELFF.

The J gene is TRBJ2-1, the V gene TRBV10-2, with 7 bases lining up with TRBD1. From germline, CDR1 is WSHSY and CDR2 SAAADI. This CDR3 region has 14 residues. The V and J ends lost 6 bases and 3 bases, in that order; junction bases with no gene match: 5. In DNA form, the CDR3 reads TGCGCCAGCAGCGGGACAGCGATCTACAATGAGCAGTTCTTC. It encodes CASSGTAIYNEQFF.

J is TRBJ2-1 and V is TRBV27; no reliable D call. The CDR3 spans 14 residues. Germline V lookup: CDR1 MNHEY, CDR2 SMNVEV (reference sequence). With 7 bases removed from V and 4 bases from J, the gap between germline ends came to 14 bases. Here the CDR3 reads CASKSAIAYNEQFF. CDR3 DNA: TGTGCCAGCAAATCGGCGATAGCTTACAATGAGCAGTTCTTC.

The V call is TRBV2, the J call TRBJ1-1; D unresolved. In germline, CDR1 is SNHLY, CDR2 FYNNEI. Trimming removed 4 bases at V and 6 bases at J, with 12 bases between. The CDR3 is made up of 13 amino acids. CDR3 sequence: CASSGRISSEAFF. The CDR3 DNA follows: TGTGCCAGCAGTGGGCGTATCTCCTCTGAAGCTTTCTTT.

The CDR3 DNA sequence: TGTGCCAGCAGCGTAGATTTCCGGGGACTAGCGGTCGACACCGGGGAGCTGTTTTTT. It is translated as CASSVDFRGLAVDTGELFF. The gene calls are TRBV9 and TRBJ2-2; 11 bases match TRBD2. Germline assignment: CDR1 SGDLS and CDR2 YYNGEE. The junction had 10 bases not matched to a gene; V was cut back by 0 bases and J by 3 bases. This CDR3 contains 19 residues.

V is TRBV19 and J is TRBJ2-1; 13 bases are a match to TRBD2. This CDR3 contains 16 residues. Germline V lookup: CDR1 LNHDA, CDR2 SQIVND (reference sequence). Trimming removed 5 bases from V and 10 bases from J; junction bases left unmatched: 11. The CDR3 DNA is TGTGCCAGTAGTCCCATGGGACTAGCGGGATCGAACGAGCAGTTCTTC. The encoded protein is CASSPMGLAGSNEQFF.